This entry lists 21 T cell receptor beta chains sequenced from one sample in a study of blood T cell repertoires in COVID-19. TCRdb's table, derived via immunoSEQ multiplex PCR, lists solely in-frame clones and lacks some. This table has roughly 140,000 clones, 75% to 85% appearing once. The sequencing input was peripheral blood. The receptors were gathered from a woman aged 50 to 65 in a cohort sampled during active or convalescent COVID-19.

The genes are TRBV7-2 and TRBJ2-7, with a possible D match to TRBD1 (5 bases). Germline V lookup: CDR1 SGHTA, CDR2 FQGNSA. The CDR3 has 13 amino acids. V was clipped by 5 bases and J by 2 bases, with 10 bases between them. CDR3 coding DNA: TGTGCCAGCAGCCGGACAAGTACCTACGAGCAGTACTTC. Protein product: CASSRTSTYEQYF.

The J gene is TRBJ2-7, the V gene TRBV27, with D maybe TRBD2 (6 bases). Trimming removed 11 bases at V and 5 bases at J, with 19 bases between. The CDR3 extends over 13 amino acids. Germline V gene lookup returns CDR1 MNHEY and CDR2 SMNVEV (reference sequence). CDR3 nucleotide sequence: TGTGCCTGTTGGAGGAGGGACCGGAACGAGCAGTACTTC. It yields the protein CACWRRDRNEQYF.

The table lists this clone with a few counts. This chain joins TRBV12-3 or TRBV12-4 and TRBJ1-5; 7 bases map to TRBD1. The CDR3 contains 12 residues. The J segment lost 12 bases and the V segment lost 5 bases, leaving 7 bases of the junction unmatched. CDR3 residues: CASSRDRELQHF. CDR3 bases: TGTGCCAGCAGTCGGGACAGAGAACTCCAGCATTTT.

The chain carries TRBV20-1 and TRBJ1-1, with 7 bases that match TRBD1. The V segment lost 3 bases and the J segment 4 bases; nucleotides outside the gene matches: 5. The CDR3 consists of 13 residues. Germline CDR1 DFQATT, CDR2 SNEGSKA (reference sequence). The DNA for the CDR3 is TGCAGTGCTAGTCGACAGGGCGGCACTGAAGCTTTCTTT. Its protein product is CSASRQGGTEAFF.

The rearrangement joins TRBV24-1 to TRBJ1-3; no clear D gene. V was cut by 6 bases and J by 0 bases, with 8 bases left in between. This CDR3 region has 14 residues. Germline V lookup: CDR1 KGHDR, CDR2 SFDVKD. In DNA form, the CDR3 reads TGTGCCACCAGTCCAGACAACTCTGGAAACACCATATATTTT. It encodes CATSPDNSGNTIYF.

There are a few counts of this clone. The J gene is TRBJ2-7, the V gene TRBV6-5, with TRBD1 matching 11 bases. Germline assignment: CDR1 MNHEY and CDR2 SVGAGI. The CDR3 runs 15 residues. V shed 6 bases, J shed 5 bases, and the junction held 9 bases outside the gene matches. The CDR3 protein is CASRLRWTGGNEQYF. The CDR3 DNA is TGTGCCAGCAGACTCCGATGGACAGGGGGCAACGAGCAGTACTTC.

This clone was seen a single time. The chain recombines TRBV14 with TRBJ2-3; 11 bases line up with TRBD2. The CDR3 has 18 residues. V lost 0 bases and J lost 2; bases outside the gene matches: 7. Germline CDR1 and CDR2: SGHDN and FVKESK. The CDR3 region has the DNA TGTGCCAGCAGCCAAGAGGGGACTAGCGGATACTTCACAGATACGCAGTATTTT. Its translation: CASSQEGTSGYFTDTQYF.

The chain employs TRBV19 and TRBJ1-5; D remains ambiguous. Germline values: CDR1 LNHDA, CDR2 SQIVND (reference sequence). Trimming removed 3 bases from V and 14 bases from J, with 17 bases in between. The CDR3 runs 13 residues. The CDR3 loop is CASSMGTNGEKHF. The CDR3 region has the DNA TGTGCCAGTAGTATGGGAACCAACGGGGAGAAGCATTTT. The complete variable domain, with remaining parts taken from reference TRBV19 and TRBJ1-5, reads DGGITQSPKYLFRKEGQNVTLSCEQNLNHDAMYWYRQDPGQGLRLIYYSQIVNDFQKGDIAEGYSVSREKKESFPLTVTSAQKNPTAFYLCASSMGTNGEKHFGDGTRLSIL.

The chain combines TRBV6-2 or TRBV6-3 with TRBJ2-7; maybe TRBD1 (6 bases). Trimming shortened V by 5 bases and J by 1 base, and 12 bases separated the two germline ends. This CDR3 has 14 amino acids. The germline gives CDR1 MNHEY, CDR2 SVGEGT. In DNA form, the CDR3 reads TGTGCCAGCAGTGATCCGGGACAATCCTACGAGCAGTACTTC. Its protein product is CASSDPGQSYEQYF.

The chain employs TRBV27 and TRBJ2-6, with a possible D match to TRBD1 (6 bases). Germline lookup yields CDR1 MNHEY and CDR2 SMNVEV (reference sequence). CDR3 length: 16 residues. Trimming took off 4 bases at V and 4 bases at J, with 14 bases between the two ends. The DNA for the CDR3 is TGTGCCAGCAGTTCCACCACAGGGTCCGGGGCCAACGTCCTGACTTTC. Its translation is CASSSTTGSGANVLTF.

This clone was seen a few times. The chain recombines TRBV1 with TRBJ2-1; no check of the table's D call, TRBD2, against the DNA was made. TRBV1 has pseudogene status. The CDR3 is 17 residues long. The CDR3 reads CTSSQDHSAGAYNEQFF. CDR3 nucleotides: TGCACCAGCAGCCAAGATCACTCAGCGGGGGCCTACAATGAGCAGTTCTTC.

In this sample, this clone turned up once. CDR3: CASSYRGNTEAFF. The CDR3 DNA reads as TGTGCCAGCAGTTACAGGGGGAACACTGAAGCTTTCTTT. This chain links TRBV6-2 or TRBV6-3 with TRBJ1-1; D perhaps matches TRBD1 (5 bases). Trimming pared 2 bases from V and 1 base from J, leaving 5 bases between. The germline gives CDR1 MNHEY, CDR2 SVGEGT. The CDR3 totals 13 residues.

The chain couples TRBV7-9 to TRBJ2-3; TRBD2 matches 13 bases. The germline V gene encodes CDR1 SEHNR and CDR2 FQNEAQ (reference sequence). V trimming: 3 bases; J trimming: 1 base; junction bases outside the gene matches: 7. This CDR3 is built from 18 residues. The CDR3 DNA sequence: TGTGCCAGCAGCTTGGGTACTAGCGGGGGGGGTCGCACAGATACGCAGTATTTT. Protein: CASSLGTSGGGRTDTQYF.

J is TRBJ2-5 and V is TRBV7-9; weak D call: TRBD1 (7 bases). Germline loops: CDR1 SEHNR, CDR2 FQNEAQ (reference sequence). CDR3 length: 19 amino acids. The germline V and J ends were trimmed by 6 bases and 0 bases, with 26 bases remaining between them. Here the CDR3 reads CASRSGTAFRGDYQETQYF. The CDR3, as DNA: TGTGCCAGCAGGTCCGGGACAGCCTTTCGCGGGGACTACCAAGAGACCCAGTACTTC.

The chain couples TRBV4-3 to TRBJ1-4; weak D call: TRBD1 (5 bases). From germline, CDR1 is LGHNA and CDR2 YSLEER. V dropped 1 base and J dropped 8 bases, with 11 bases sitting between them. The CDR3 is made up of 14 amino acids. The CDR3 DNA is TGCGCCAGCAGCCAAGGACAGATGGAAGAAAAACTGTTTTTT. Protein product: CASSQGQMEEKLFF.

The chain links TRBV12-5 to TRBJ2-7; maybe TRBD1 (5 bases). The CDR3 extends over 14 amino acids. Germline-derived CDR1 and CDR2 are LGHNT and FRNRAP. The germline V and J ends were trimmed by 2 bases and 5 bases, with 13 bases remaining between them. The CDR3 here is CASGLQGLYDEQYF. The DNA of the CDR3 is TGTGCTAGTGGTTTGCAGGGCCTGTACGACGAGCAGTACTTC.

The rearrangement joins TRBV14 to TRBJ1-6; 7 nucleotides agree with TRBD1. The CDR3 extends over 15 amino acids. Per the germline V gene, CDR1 is SGHDN and CDR2 is FVKESK. Trimming removed 3 bases from V and 7 bases from J; junction bases left unmatched: 6. Written as DNA, the CDR3 is TGTGCCAGCAGCCAGAACAGGGGAAACAATTCACCCCTCCACTTT. It specifies CASSQNRGNNSPLHF. Together with reference TRBV14 and TRBJ1-6, the CDR3 gives the full variable domain: EAGVTQFPSHSVIEKGQTVTLRCDPISGHDNLYWYRRVMGKEIKFLLHFVKESKQDESGMPNNRFLAERTGGTYSTLKVQPAELEDSGVYFCASSQNRGNNSPLHFGNGTRLTVT.

The rearrangement links TRBV6-5 to TRBJ1-4; D is unclear. The CDR3 extends over 14 amino acids. CDR1 MNHEY and CDR2 SVGAGI come from the germline V gene. V was trimmed by 2 bases and J by 8 bases, leaving 12 bases between them. The CDR3 nucleotides are TGTGCCAGCAGTTACAATGGGCTTGAGGAAAAACTGTTTTTT. Its protein product is CASSYNGLEEKLFF.

The rearrangement uses TRBV6-5 and TRBJ2-6; tentatively, D is TRBD1 (6 bases). Trimming removed 0 bases at V and 0 bases at J, with 6 bases between. CDR3 length: 16 amino acids. Germline CDR1 MNHEY, CDR2 SVGAGI. CDR3: CASSYSGGSGANVLTF. The CDR3 DNA follows: TGTGCCAGCAGTTACTCAGGGGGCTCTGGGGCCAACGTCCTGACTTTC.

The V and J genes are TRBV7-9 and TRBJ2-5; 11 bases agree with TRBD2. The CDR3 extends over 15 amino acids. Germline CDR1 SEHNR, CDR2 FQNEAQ (reference sequence). The ends lost 5 bases at V and 1 base at J; junction bases unmatched: 3. CDR3 in DNA: TGTGCCAGCAGCATACTAGCGGGGGTCCAAGAGACCCAGTACTTC. Encoded protein: CASSILAGVQETQYF.

The rearrangement uses TRBV2 and TRBJ1-1, with TRBD1 identical over 7 bases. The CDR3 is 15 amino acids. The germline gives CDR1 SNHLY, CDR2 FYNNEI. V shed 6 bases and J 5 bases; nucleotides not matched to a gene: 12. CDR3 loop: CASRAASGGRTEAFF. The DNA of the CDR3 is TGTGCCAGCAGAGCGGCCTCAGGGGGTCGAACTGAAGCTTTCTTT.